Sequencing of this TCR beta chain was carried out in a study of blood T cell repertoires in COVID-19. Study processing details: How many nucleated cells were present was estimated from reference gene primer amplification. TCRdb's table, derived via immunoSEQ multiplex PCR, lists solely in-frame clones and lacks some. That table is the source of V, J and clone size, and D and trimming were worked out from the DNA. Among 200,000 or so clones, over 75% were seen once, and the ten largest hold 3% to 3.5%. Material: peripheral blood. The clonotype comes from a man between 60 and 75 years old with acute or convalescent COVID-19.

CDR3 nucleotide sequence: TGCGCCAGCAGCCAAGGGACAGGACACTACTCTGGAAACACCATATATTTT. This codes for CASSQGTGHYSGNTIYF. The chain carries TRBV4-3 and TRBJ1-3; 7 nucleotides match TRBD1. The germline gives CDR1 LGHNA, CDR2 YSLEER. The CDR3 has 17 residues. The V and J ends lost 1 base and 0 bases, in that order; junction bases with no gene match: 6.